These 18 T cell receptor beta chains were all obtained from the same sample, sequenced in a study of response to subunit inactivated influenza vaccine (dated by TCRdb to 2016 to 2019). Receptors were amplified or captured by RT-PCR. TCRdb names Illumina HiSeq 2500 as the instrument used. TCRdb ran its own pipeline on the public reads, namely fastp trimming at Q25 and MiXCR clone calling, and kept in-frame beta chains. Each entry merges the rows of one CDR3 protein and shows their most common DNA and genes. This sample is represented by roughly 500,000 distinct CDR3 sequences; 16% of them were singletons. 2.5% to 3.5% of the sample is held by the ten biggest clonotypes. Material: CD4+ T cells sorted from PBMCs, obtained 23 months after vaccination. The receptor set was obtained from a man aged 50 to 69 who received an inactivated influenza vaccine. Donor details come from another sample of the same person, matched by shared clones.

This chain uses TRBV3-1 with TRBJ2-1; D uncertain. CDR3 length: 14 residues. Trimming left V 0 bases short and J 6 bases short, with 9 bases between. Looked up from germline, CDR1 is LGHDT and CDR2 is YNNKEL (reference sequence). CDR3 residues: CASSQDFLSNEQFF. CDR3 nucleotides: TGTGCCAGCAGCCAAGATTTCCTGTCCAATGAGCAGTTCTTC.

The chain couples TRBV18 to TRBJ1-5; D gene unclear. Trimming stripped 1 base from V and 1 base from J, with 11 bases between. The germline CDR1 and CDR2 sequences are KGHSH and LQKENI. This CDR3 has 16 residues. CDR3 sequence reads: CASSPRTVRSNQPQHF. The DNA of the CDR3 is TGTGCCAGCTCACCACGAACAGTCAGAAGCAATCAGCCCCAGCATTTT.

This clonotype has ten or more counts. This chain links TRBV11-3 with TRBJ2-1; 14 positions agree with TRBD2. The trim removed 4 bases at V and 8 bases at J, leaving 7 bases unmatched. This CDR3 contains 16 residues. Germline V gives CDR1 SGHNT, CDR2 YENEEA. The CDR3 DNA reads as TGTGCCAGCAGCTATACCGGGACTAGCGGGAGTGATGAGCAGTTCTTC. Amino acids: CASSYTGTSGSDEQFF.

This clonotype was picked up many times. This chain links TRBV20-1 with TRBJ2-1; perhaps TRBD1 as D (5 bases). Deletions cut 2 bases from V and 1 base from J, with 15 bases between. This CDR3 region has 16 residues. Germline loops: CDR1 DFQATT, CDR2 SNEGSKA (reference sequence). CDR3 nucleotide sequence: TGCAGTGCTAGACCGACAGTAAGGGCTTCCTACAATGAGCAGTTCTTC. Translating gives CSARPTVRASYNEQFF.

This clonotype was observed a handful of times. The J gene is TRBJ1-3, the V gene TRBV7-9; D not resolved. Deletions cut 0 bases from V and 3 bases from J, with 6 bases between. The CDR3 loop spans 14 amino acids. Germline CDR1 SEHNR, CDR2 FQNEAQ (reference sequence). Written as DNA, the CDR3 is TGTGCCAGCAGCTTAGCCATTATTGGAAACACCATATATTTT. This gives the protein CASSLAIIGNTIYF.

The chain recombines TRBV12-3 or TRBV12-4 with TRBJ1-1; D is unresolved. The V gene lost 6 bases and the J gene lost 4 bases, with 6 bases spanning the gap. There are 11 residues in the CDR3. This CDR3 is CASRHSTEAFF. As DNA, the CDR3 is TGTGCCAGCAGGCACAGCACTGAAGCTTTCTTT.

This clonotype was seen more than once but under ten times. The chain combines TRBV20-1 with TRBJ2-7; no clear D. V lost 3 bases and J lost 4, with 16 bases in between. The CDR3 has 14 amino acids. From germline, CDR1 is DFQATT and CDR2 SNEGSKA (reference sequence). CDR3 nucleotides: TGCAGTGCTAGCGGGCCGCGACTCATGTACGAGCAGTACTTC. As protein: CSASGPRLMYEQYF.

This clonotype showed up just a few times. The rearrangement uses TRBV5-1 and TRBJ2-7, with TRBD1 matching over 7 bases. The CDR3 has 11 amino acids. CDR1 SGHRS and CDR2 YFSETQ come from the germline V gene. V gave up 4 bases and J gave up 9 bases; unmatched junction bases: 4. CDR3 residues: CASSGGQLQYF. CDR3 coding DNA: TGCGCCAGCAGCGGGGGACAGCTGCAGTACTTC.

This clonotype has a count of ten or more. The V and J genes are TRBV12-3 or TRBV12-4 and TRBJ1-2; the D gene is possibly TRBD1 (5 bases). Trimming removed 3 bases from V and 8 bases from J, with 16 bases in between. The CDR3 sequence is 14 residues long. CDR3 region: CASSLGDRMRGYTF. CDR3 DNA sequence: TGTGCCAGCAGTTTGGGGGACCGAATGAGGGGCTACACCTTC.

For the CDR3, the DNA is TGTGCCAGCATCCCCGGGACAGGGGGCTACAATGAGCAGTTCTTC. Translation gives CASIPGTGGYNEQFF. The genes are TRBV7-2 and TRBJ2-1; TRBD1 agrees at 11 bases. CDR1 is SGHTA and CDR2 is FQGNSA in the germline V gene. The ends lost 7 bases at V and 3 bases at J; junction bases unmatched: 5. CDR3 size: 15 residues.

The chain is built from TRBV5-1 and TRBJ1-3; weak D call: TRBD1 (5 bases). The CDR3 is 17 residues long. The germline V and J ends were trimmed by 1 base and 0 bases, with 14 bases remaining between them. Germline CDR1 reads SGHRS; CDR2 reads YFSETQ. As DNA, the CDR3 is TGCGCCAGCAGCTTGACTGGGGGGACGAGCTCTGGAAACACCATATATTTT. As protein: CASSLTGGTSSGNTIYF. Together with reference TRBV5-1 and TRBJ1-3, the CDR3 gives the full variable domain: KAGVTQTPRYLIKTRGQQVTLSCSPISGHRSVSWYQQTPGQGLQFLFEYFSETQRNKGNFPGRFSGRQFSNSRSEMNVSTLELGDSALYLCASSLTGGTSSGNTIYFGEGSWLTVV.

The gene calls are TRBV28 and TRBJ2-5; no firm D call. Germline values: CDR1 MDHEN, CDR2 SYDVKM. This CDR3 has 13 residues. Trimming took off 6 bases at V and 1 base at J, with 9 bases between the two ends. CDR3 protein: CASRLGFQETQYF. The DNA of the CDR3 is TGTGCCAGCAGATTGGGCTTCCAAGAGACCCAGTACTTC.

The rearrangement uses TRBV10-2 and TRBJ2-1, with D perhaps being TRBD1 or TRBD2 (5 bases each). Deletions cut 6 bases from V and 6 bases from J, with 9 bases between. The CDR3 sequence is 12 residues long. Germline loops: CDR1 WSHSY, CDR2 SAAADI. The DNA of the CDR3 is TGCGCCAGCAGACATGGGGGCAATGAGCAGTTCTTC. Translated, it gives CASRHGGNEQFF.

This clonotype was counted a few times. The chain uses TRBV20-1 and TRBJ2-7; 12 bases line up with TRBD2. The CDR3 length is 15 residues. Losses at the gene ends were 5 bases for V and 3 bases for J; bases not matched to a gene: 8. Germline V lookup: CDR1 DFQATT, CDR2 SNEGSKA (reference sequence). The CDR3 DNA follows: TGCAGTGCTGGCCCACAGGGACTAGCGGGCTACGAGCAGTACTTC. Its translation is CSAGPQGLAGYEQYF.

The V call is TRBV5-6, the J call TRBJ2-7; unclear D gene. The germline V gene encodes CDR1 SGHDT and CDR2 YYEEEE. The CDR3 is 13 residues long. Trimming took off 2 bases at V and 3 bases at J, with 9 bases between the two ends. The CDR3 DNA reads as TGTGCCAGCAGCTTCGGAGATGGCTACGAGCAGTACTTC. Amino acids: CASSFGDGYEQYF. Variable domain in full (rest from reference TRBV5-6 and TRBJ2-7): DAGVTQSPTHLIKTRGQQVTLRCSPKSGHDTVSWYQQALGQGPQFIFQYYEEEERQRGNFPDRFSGHQFPNYSSELNVNALLLGDSALYLCASSFGDGYEQYFGPGTRLTVT.

This clonotype was counted between two and nine times. This chain connects TRBV7-2 to TRBJ1-6; the D gene is possibly TRBD1 (5 bases). The CDR3 has 15 amino acids. The germline CDR1 and CDR2 sequences are SGHTA and FQGNSA. V was shortened by 5 bases and J by 7 bases, with 15 bases between the two germline ends. Here the CDR3 reads CASSPTDFPNSPLHF. The CDR3 DNA is TGTGCCAGCAGCCCGACAGATTTCCCGAATTCACCCCTCCACTTT.

Many counts were recorded for this clonotype. This may come from a read error, since a much larger clone is one base off. The chain recombines TRBV5-1 with TRBJ2-1; 7 bases are shared with TRBD2. The CDR3 runs to 15 residues. The J segment lost 4 bases and the V segment lost 0 bases, leaving 4 bases of the junction unmatched. The V gene's germline CDR1 is SGHRS and CDR2 YFSETQ. The chain's CDR3 is CASSLVAGDYNEQFF. The CDR3 region has the DNA TGCGCCAGCAGCTTGGTGGCGGGGGATTACAATGAGCAGTTCTTC. The full variable domain, its missing parts supplied by reference TRBV5-1 and TRBJ2-1, is KAGVTQTPRYLIKTRGQQVTLSCSPISGHRSVSWYQQTPGQGLQFLFEYFSETQRNKGNFPGRFSGRQFSNSRSEMNVSTLELGDSALYLCASSLVAGDYNEQFFGPGTRLTVL.

CDR3 loop: CASSLAIGEISGNTIYF. DNA for the CDR3: TGTGCCAGCAGCTTGGCAATAGGGGAGATCTCTGGAAACACCATATATTTT. V and J are TRBV5-5 and TRBJ1-3; D may be TRBD1 (5 bases). The V end lost 0 bases, the J end lost 0 bases, and 13 bases lay between the germline ends. Germline lookup yields CDR1 SGHKS and CDR2 YYEKEE (reference sequence). The CDR3 totals 17 residues.